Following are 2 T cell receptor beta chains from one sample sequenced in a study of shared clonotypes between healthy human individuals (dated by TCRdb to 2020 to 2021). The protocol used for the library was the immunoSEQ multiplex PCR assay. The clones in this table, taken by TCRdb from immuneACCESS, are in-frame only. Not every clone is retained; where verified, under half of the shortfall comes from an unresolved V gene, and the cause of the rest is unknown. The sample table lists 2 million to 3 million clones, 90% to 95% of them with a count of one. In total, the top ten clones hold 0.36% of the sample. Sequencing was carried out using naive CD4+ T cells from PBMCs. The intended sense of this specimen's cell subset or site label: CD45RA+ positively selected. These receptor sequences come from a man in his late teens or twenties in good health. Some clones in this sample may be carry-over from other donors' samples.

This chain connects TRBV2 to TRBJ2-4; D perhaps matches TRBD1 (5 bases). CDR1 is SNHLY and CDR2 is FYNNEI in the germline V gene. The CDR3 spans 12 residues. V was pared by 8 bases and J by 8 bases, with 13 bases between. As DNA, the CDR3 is TGTGCCAGCTCAGGGATGCTGGACATTCAGTACTTC. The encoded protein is CASSGMLDIQYF.

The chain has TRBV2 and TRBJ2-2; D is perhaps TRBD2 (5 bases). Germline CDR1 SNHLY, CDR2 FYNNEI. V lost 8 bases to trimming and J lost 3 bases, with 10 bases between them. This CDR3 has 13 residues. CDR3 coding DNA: TGTGCCAGCCGCGAGGGTTACACCGGGGAGCTGTTTTTT. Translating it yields CASREGYTGELFF.